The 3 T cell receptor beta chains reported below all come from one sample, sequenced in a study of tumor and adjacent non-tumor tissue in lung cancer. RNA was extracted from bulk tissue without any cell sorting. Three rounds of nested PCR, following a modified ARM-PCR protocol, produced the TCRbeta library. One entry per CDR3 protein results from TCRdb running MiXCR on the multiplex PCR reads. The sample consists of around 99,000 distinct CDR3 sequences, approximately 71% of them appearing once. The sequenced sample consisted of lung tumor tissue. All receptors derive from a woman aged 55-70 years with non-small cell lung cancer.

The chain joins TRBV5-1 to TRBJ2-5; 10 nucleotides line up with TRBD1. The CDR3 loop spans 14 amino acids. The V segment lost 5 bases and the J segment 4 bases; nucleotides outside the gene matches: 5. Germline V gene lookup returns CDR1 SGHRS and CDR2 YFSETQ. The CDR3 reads CASSPTGGPETQYF. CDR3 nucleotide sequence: TGCGCCAGCAGTCCGACAGGGGGCCCAGAGACCCAGTACTTC.

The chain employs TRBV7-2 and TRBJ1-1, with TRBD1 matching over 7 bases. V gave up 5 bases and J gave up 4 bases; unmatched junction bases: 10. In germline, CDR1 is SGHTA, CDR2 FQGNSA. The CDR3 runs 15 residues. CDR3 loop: CASSPIQGLGTEAFF. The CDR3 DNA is TGTGCCAGCAGCCCGATACAGGGGTTGGGCACTGAAGCTTTCTTT.

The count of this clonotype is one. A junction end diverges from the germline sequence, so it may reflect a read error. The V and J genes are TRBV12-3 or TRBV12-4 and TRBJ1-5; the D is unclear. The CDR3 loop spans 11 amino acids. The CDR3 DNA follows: TGTGCCAGCAGTTTATCTCAGCCCCACCATTTT. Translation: CASSLSQPHHF.